Listed below are T cell receptor beta chains from one sample, sequenced in a study of spatial heterogeneity in lung cancer. MiXCR was run by TCRdb on the 5' RACE reads, yielding one entry per CDR3 protein. The sample has 30,000 to 40,000 distinct CDR3 sequences, approximately 3.1% seen once. This specimen was normal lung tissue next to the tumor, taken at surgery. The receptor source for this set is a male donor with early-stage non-small cell lung cancer. The conserved cysteine and the conserved F or W are not part of the CDR3 here. Each record gives: V gene, D gene, clone size, CDR3 protein. The D gene is left open where the match is weak. Size tells how often a clone was seen (once, few, many) or the class of an expanded clone, and some rows leave it out.

v_gene: TRBV13
d_gene: .
abundance: many
CDR3aa: ASSFRVNTEAF

v_gene: TRBV24-1
d_gene: .
abundance: many
CDR3aa: ATSDLGLQPSEQY

v_gene: TRBV12-3/TRBV12-4
d_gene: .
abundance: many
CDR3aa: ASSLKGGNTIY

v_gene: TRBV20-1
d_gene: TRBD1
abundance: .
CDR3aa: SARDPRDRGPEQY

v_gene: TRBV3-1
d_gene: TRBD1
abundance: many
CDR3aa: ATEGQGENIQY

v_gene: TRBV5-1
d_gene: .
abundance: many
CDR3aa: ASGIEYGYT

v_gene: TRBV28
d_gene: .
abundance: many
CDR3aa: ASSLGGSVQPQH

v_gene: TRBV29-1
d_gene: .
abundance: many
CDR3aa: SVEGTQGADTQY

v_gene: TRBV20-1
d_gene: .
abundance: many
CDR3aa: SARDIRAGLNEAF

v_gene: TRBV18
d_gene: .
abundance: many
CDR3aa: ASSPESYGYT

v_gene: TRBV7-8
d_gene: TRBD2
abundance: many
CDR3aa: ASSPTSGSKTQY

v_gene: TRBV7-2
d_gene: .
abundance: .
CDR3aa: ASSPPGRNSPLH

v_gene: TRBV5-5
d_gene: TRBD2
abundance: many
CDR3aa: ASSLSGAYNEQF

v_gene: TRBV19
d_gene: .
abundance: few
CDR3aa: ASSIRPRGTNEKLF

v_gene: TRBV27
d_gene: .
abundance: few
CDR3aa: ASSFGGEQPQH

v_gene: TRBV20-1
d_gene: TRBD1
abundance: .
CDR3aa: SGDSFRGDTQY

v_gene: TRBV20-1
d_gene: .
abundance: many
CDR3aa: SAAQGLYGYT

v_gene: TRBV12-3/TRBV12-4
d_gene: .
abundance: many
CDR3aa: ASSLLGETQY

v_gene: TRBV3-1
d_gene: .
abundance: many
CDR3aa: ASSQGPGNTEAF

v_gene: TRBV7-2
d_gene: .
abundance: many
CDR3aa: ASSSVWEDTDTQY

v_gene: TRBV5-1
d_gene: TRBD2
abundance: many
CDR3aa: ASSLTSGGTTYEQY

v_gene: TRBV4-1
d_gene: .
abundance: many
CDR3aa: ASSQEPPRDDNQPQH

v_gene: TRBV3-1
d_gene: .
abundance: many
CDR3aa: ASSQTDPRGETQY

v_gene: TRBV3-1
d_gene: TRBD1
abundance: many
CDR3aa: ASSLTGEDTEAF

v_gene: TRBV12-3/TRBV12-4
d_gene: TRBD1
abundance: many
CDR3aa: ASSPGDRGGNTIY

v_gene: TRBV7-2
d_gene: .
abundance: .
CDR3aa: ASSPGWDEQY

v_gene: TRBV3-1
d_gene: .
abundance: many
CDR3aa: ASSLDTTDTQY

v_gene: TRBV6-6
d_gene: .
abundance: many
CDR3aa: ASSRDTYNSPLH

v_gene: TRBV4-1
d_gene: TRBD2
abundance: many
CDR3aa: ASSQWLAGVSQEQF

v_gene: TRBV20-1
d_gene: .
abundance: many
CDR3aa: SAVREGEQY

v_gene: TRBV2
d_gene: .
abundance: many
CDR3aa: ASREETQY

v_gene: TRBV20-1
d_gene: TRBD2
abundance: many
CDR3aa: SARMFGLAGPPSSDTQY

v_gene: TRBV28
d_gene: .
abundance: many
CDR3aa: ASSLPTMPGELF

v_gene: TRBV12-3/TRBV12-4
d_gene: .
abundance: many
CDR3aa: ASSLATTEAF

v_gene: TRBV20-1
d_gene: TRBD2
abundance: many
CDR3aa: SASRGLVSTDTQY

v_gene: TRBV6-2/TRBV6-3
d_gene: .
abundance: many
CDR3aa: ASSYRGELEANYGYT

v_gene: TRBV24-1
d_gene: .
abundance: many
CDR3aa: ATSDYRDEQF

v_gene: TRBV7-9
d_gene: .
abundance: many
CDR3aa: ASTLWGRDTEAF